The sample holds a few counts of the clone carrying this T cell receptor (beta chain). No antigen is known for it. The data were taken from a study of cytomegalovirus exposure and HLA in healthy donors. Study-level points and caveats: CMV serostatus was the sole immune exposure information available. In vitro checks showed that a few CMV-associated chains really do target CMV antigens.

The ends were cut back, 4 bases at V and 3 bases at J, with 9 bases in the middle. The germline gives CDR1 GTSNPN, CDR2 SVGIG (reference sequence). This CDR3 comprises 12 residues. It was with 60 Vbeta and 13 Jbeta primers that the PCR ran. The protocol was immunoSEQ multiplex PCR, while the TCRdb copy is restricted to in-frame clones and leaves out a portion. The sample has approximately 85,000 clones, 75% to 90% seen once; the top ten hold 32%. Sequencing was done on a sample of PBMCs. The chain carries TRBV30 and TRBJ1-2, with D uncertain. The source of this sequence is a man aged 50 or older in good health and CMV-seropositive. As DNA, the CDR3 is TGTGCCTGGAACAACCCCTACTATGGCTACACCTTC. It translates to CAWNNPYYGYTF.